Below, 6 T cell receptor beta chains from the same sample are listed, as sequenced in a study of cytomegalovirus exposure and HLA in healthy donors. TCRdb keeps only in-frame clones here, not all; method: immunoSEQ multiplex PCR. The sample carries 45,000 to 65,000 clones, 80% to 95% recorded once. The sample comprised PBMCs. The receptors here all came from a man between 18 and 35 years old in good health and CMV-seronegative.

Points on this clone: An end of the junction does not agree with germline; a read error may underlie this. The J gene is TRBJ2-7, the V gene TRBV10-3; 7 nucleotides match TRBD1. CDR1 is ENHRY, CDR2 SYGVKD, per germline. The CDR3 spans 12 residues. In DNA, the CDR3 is TGTGCCATCAGTGGAGCCGGGACAGCTCAAGTCTTC. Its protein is CAISGAGTAQVF.

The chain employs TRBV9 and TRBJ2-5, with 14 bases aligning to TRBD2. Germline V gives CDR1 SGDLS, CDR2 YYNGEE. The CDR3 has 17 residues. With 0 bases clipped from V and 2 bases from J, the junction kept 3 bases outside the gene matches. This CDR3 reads CASSVGGTSGGQETQYF. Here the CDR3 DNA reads TGTGCCAGCAGCGTAGGGGGGACTAGCGGGGGACAAGAGACCCAGTACTTC.

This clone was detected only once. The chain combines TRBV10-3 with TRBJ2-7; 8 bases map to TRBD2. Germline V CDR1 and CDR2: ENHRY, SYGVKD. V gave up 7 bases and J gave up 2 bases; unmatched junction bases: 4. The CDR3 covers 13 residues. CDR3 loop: CAIKRETAYEQYF. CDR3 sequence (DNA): TGTGCCATCAAGCGGGAGACCGCCTACGAGCAGTACTTC.

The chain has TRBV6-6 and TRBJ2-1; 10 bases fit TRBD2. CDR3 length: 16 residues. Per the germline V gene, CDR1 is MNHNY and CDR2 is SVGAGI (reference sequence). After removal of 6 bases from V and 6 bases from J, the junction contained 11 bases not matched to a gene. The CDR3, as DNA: TGTGCCAGCAGCCCCCCCCCAGCGGGAGGGCCCAATGAGCAGTTCTTC. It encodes CASSPPPAGGPNEQFF.

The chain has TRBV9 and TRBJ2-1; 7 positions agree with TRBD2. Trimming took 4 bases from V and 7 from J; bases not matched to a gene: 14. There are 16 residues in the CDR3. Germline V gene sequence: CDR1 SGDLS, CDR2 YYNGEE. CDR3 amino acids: CASSPSFPGRLNEQFF. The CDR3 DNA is TGTGCCAGCAGCCCCTCCTTCCCCGGGAGGTTAAATGAGCAGTTCTTC.

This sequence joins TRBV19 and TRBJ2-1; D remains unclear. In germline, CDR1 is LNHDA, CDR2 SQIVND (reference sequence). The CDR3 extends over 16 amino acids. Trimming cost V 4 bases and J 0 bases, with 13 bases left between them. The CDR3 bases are TGTGCCAGTAGTACCGCCCCGGTGCTCTCCTACAATGAGCAGTTCTTC. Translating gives CASSTAPVLSYNEQFF. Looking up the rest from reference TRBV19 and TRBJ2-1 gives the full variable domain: DGGITQSPKYLFRKEGQNVTLSCEQNLNHDAMYWYRQDPGQGLRLIYYSQIVNDFQKGDIAEGYSVSREKKESFPLTVTSAQKNPTAFYLCASSTAPVLSYNEQFFGPGTRLTVL.